This passage covers 14 T cell receptor beta chains from one sample sequenced in a study of glioma-infiltrating T cells. The iRepertoire nested amplicon-rescue multiplex PCR amplified TCR alpha and beta CDR3s from RNA. TCRdb called the multiplex PCR reads again in MiXCR, with one record for every CDR3 protein. The sample yields about 180,000 distinct CDR3 sequences, roughly two fifths seen once. Specimen: glioma tissue, nonneoplastic brain tissue, or PBMCs (not recorded which). The source is a human donor with low-grade glioma or glioblastoma, undergoing nonglioma brain surgery, or in good health (not recorded which).

CDR3 bases: TGTGCCAGCAGTCCTCCAGGGGGGCAGGTAGTGTCGATCCGAAACAATGAGCAGTTCTTC. Translation: CASSPPGGQVVSIRNNEQFF. This chain joins TRBV6-1 and TRBJ2-1; D may be TRBD1 (7 bases). Germline values: CDR1 MNHNS, CDR2 SASEGT. This CDR3 has 20 amino acids. Trimming removed 5 bases at V and 5 bases at J, with 31 bases between.

This clonotype has at least ten counts. This chain uses TRBV6-1 with TRBJ1-6, with D possibly TRBD1 on 6 matching bases. Trimming shortened V by 8 bases and J by 7 bases, and 12 bases separated the two germline ends. CDR3 length: 13 amino acids. CDR1 and CDR2 (germline): MNHNS, SASEGT. The CDR3 DNA follows: TGTGCCAGCGGGTCGAGGGGGAATTCACCCCTCCACTTT. This gives the protein CASGSRGNSPLHF.

Regarding this clonotype: This clone may be a read error of a much larger clone one base away. The chain joins TRBV7-2 to TRBJ2-7; D might be TRBD2 (5 bases). This CDR3 contains 14 residues. CDR1 and CDR2 from the germline V gene are SGHTA and FQGNSA. Trimming left V 1 base short and J 0 bases short, with 7 bases between. The CDR3 DNA reads as TGTGCCAGCAGCTTAGAGCGGATCTCCTACGAGCAGTACTTC. Encoded protein: CASSLERISYEQYF.

This clonotype was counted a few times. The chain employs TRBV2 and TRBJ2-7; 9 bases line up with TRBD2. Trimming took 6 bases from V and 1 from J; bases not matched to a gene: 4. This CDR3 comprises 14 residues. Germline CDR1 reads SNHLY; CDR2 reads FYNNEI. CDR3 coding DNA: TGTGCCAGCAGCTTACTAGCGGGTTCCTACGAGCAGTACTTC. Translation gives CASSLLAGSYEQYF.

Only one count was recorded for this clonotype. This may be a read error, as it is one base from a much larger clone. This chain uses TRBV16 with TRBJ1-1, with 7 bases lining up with TRBD1. The CDR3 runs to 17 residues. Germline loops: CDR1 KGHSY, CDR2 FQNENV. The CDR3 region has the DNA TGTGCCAGAAGCCTCCGGACAGGAAATTATATGAACACTGAAGCTTTCTTT. Encoded protein: CARSLRTGNYMNTEAFF.

This clonotype has a handful of counts. DNA for the CDR3: TGTGCCAGCAGCCCAGGGGGGGGGTCTGAAGCTTTCTTT. Translated, it gives CASSPGGGSEAFF. The chain recombines TRBV5-6 with TRBJ1-1, with TRBD1 matching 7 bases. Germline CDR1 reads SGHDT; CDR2 reads YYEEEE. This CDR3 has 13 residues. The ends lost 4 bases at V and 6 bases at J; junction bases unmatched: 6.

This clonotype came up many times. This rearrangement joins TRBV4-1 to TRBJ1-1, with 10 positions matching TRBD1. J was trimmed by 3 bases and V by 3 bases; bases with no gene match: 4. This CDR3 has 15 amino acids. CDR1 MGHRA and CDR2 YSYEKL come from the germline V gene. The CDR3 sequence is CASSQPTGGYTEAFF. CDR3 nucleotides: TGCGCCAGCAGCCAGCCGACAGGGGGCTACACTGAAGCTTTCTTT.

As concerns this clonotype: A read error is possible here, since a much larger clone lies one base away. This rearrangement joins TRBV28 to TRBJ2-1, with 11 bases aligning to TRBD2. The J segment lost 7 bases and the V segment lost 5 bases, leaving 13 bases of the junction unmatched. Looked up from germline, CDR1 is MDHEN and CDR2 is SYDVKM. This CDR3 has 17 amino acids. The CDR3 protein is CASSPSPLAGGGNEQFF. CDR3 sequence (DNA): TGTGCCAGCAGTCCCAGCCCTCTAGCGGGAGGAGGAAATGAGCAGTTCTTC.

This chain joins TRBV10-3 and TRBJ1-2; 8 bases map to TRBD1. V lost 3 bases and J lost 0; bases outside the gene matches: 6. Germline CDR1 ENHRY, CDR2 SYGVKD. This CDR3 has 16 residues. CDR3 loop: CAISDRGQGANYGYTF. In nucleotides, the CDR3 is TGTGCCATCAGTGACCGCGGACAGGGAGCTAACTATGGCTACACCTTC.

This clonotype was observed a handful of times. V is TRBV12-3 or TRBV12-4 and J is TRBJ2-3; D uncertain. V lost 5 bases and J 6 bases, leaving 12 bases between the germline ends. The CDR3 extends over 13 amino acids. CDR3 nucleotides: TGTGCCAGCAGTCAGACCCTAGGGGATACGCAGTATTTT. Translating gives CASSQTLGDTQYF.

The V gene is TRBV27, the J gene TRBJ2-3; D gene ambiguous. This CDR3 comprises 13 residues. Germline V lookup: CDR1 MNHEY, CDR2 SMNVEV (reference sequence). The CDR3 DNA reads as TGTGTCACTTCGAGTATCGACGCAGATACGCAGTATTTT. It translates to CVTSSIDADTQYF.

This clonotype appeared many times. This chain joins TRBV20-1 and TRBJ1-2; D might be TRBD1 (6 bases). V was clipped by 1 base and J by 7 bases, with 13 bases between them. Germline CDR1 DFQATT, CDR2 SNEGSKA (reference sequence). CDR3 length: 13 residues. The chain's CDR3 is CSARVPSRGGYTF. The CDR3 nucleotides are TGCAGTGCTAGAGTACCGTCCAGGGGTGGCTACACCTTC.

This clonotype was detected a few times. This rearrangement joins TRBV7-2 to TRBJ2-1, with unresolved D. Deletions cut 1 base from V and 4 bases from J, with 8 bases between. The CDR3 length is 14 residues. Looked up from germline, CDR1 is SGHTA and CDR2 is FQGNSA. The CDR3 reads CASSLGSAYNEQFF. The CDR3 DNA reads TGTGCCAGCAGCTTAGGGTCCGCGTACAATGAGCAGTTCTTC.

To note about this clonotype: A much larger clone differs by one base, so this may be a read error. The chain links TRBV6-1 to TRBJ1-5; TRBD1 might be the D (6 bases). The V gene lost 6 bases and the J gene lost 5 bases, with 17 bases spanning the gap. The germline V gene has CDR1 MNHNS and CDR2 SASEGT. This CDR3 spans 15 amino acids. Written as DNA, the CDR3 is TGTGCCAGCAGGACCGGGACATGGGGCCATCAGCCCCAGCATTTT. It codes for CASRTGTWGHQPQHF.